A selection of T cell receptor beta chains follows, all from one sample in a study of blood T cell repertoires in COVID-19. TCRdb's copy holds only in-frame clones and misses some; the assay was immunoSEQ multiplex PCR. Among 45,000 to 75,000 clones listed, 88% were seen once. Sequenced sample: peripheral blood. These receptor sequences come from a man between 60 and 70 years old with acute or convalescent COVID-19. Each CDR3 is given with its conserved first and last residue. Each record gives: V gene, clone size, D gene, J gene, CDR3 DNA, CDR3 protein. D genes are given only for firm matches. Clone size, where shown, is once, few, many, or a class for clones that have expanded.

TRBV28,-,-,TRBJ2-5,TGTGCCAGCAATAACCTATGGGGCGGACAAGAGACCCAGTACTTC,CASNNLWGGQETQYF
TRBV3-1/TRBV3-2,-,-,TRBJ2-3,TGTGCCAGCAGCCATCCAACGAGGCGGCATACGCAGTATTTT,CASSHPTRRHTQYF
TRBV7-8,-,-,TRBJ1-2,TGTGCCAGCAGCCCGGACAGCTCTTCTAACTATGGCTACACCTTC,CASSPDSSSNYGYTF
TRBV7-3,-,-,TRBJ2-1,TGTGCCAGCAGCTTAGCGGGCCTCGGCGATGAGCAGTTCTTC,CASSLAGLGDEQFF
TRBV6-5,-,TRBD2,TRBJ2-7,TGTGCCAGCATAGCACTAGCGGGAGGCGAGCAGTACTTC,CASIALAGGEQYF
TRBV2,-,TRBD2,TRBJ2-5,TGTGCCAGCAATCTAGCGGGAGGGATCGGGACCCAGTACTTC,CASNLAGGIGTQYF
TRBV19,-,-,TRBJ1-5,TGTGCCAGTAGTTCATTGGGGGGGGCTATACAGCCCCAGCATTTT,CASSSLGGAIQPQHF
TRBV24-1,-,-,TRBJ2-5,TGTGCCACCAGTGGGCGGGAATCCCAAGAGACCCAGTACTTC,CATSGRESQETQYF
TRBV30,-,-,TRBJ1-6,TGTGCCTGGGGTATAATTTCACCCCTCCACTTT,CAWGIISPLHF
TRBV19,-,-,TRBJ1-1,TGTGCCAGTATCCTCCGGGTCGGATACACTGAAGCTTTCTTT,CASILRVGYTEAFF
TRBV5-1,-,-,TRBJ2-5,TGCGCCAGCAGCTTGGCCCCCCGGAGTGAGACCCAGTACTTC,CASSLAPRSETQYF
TRBV10-1,-,TRBD2,TRBJ2-2,TGCGCCAGCAGTAAAAGGACTAGCGGAGATCACACCGGGGAGCTGTTTTTT,CASSKRTSGDHTGELFF
TRBV4-2,-,-,TRBJ2-7,TGTGCCAGCAGCCAAGACATCGGCTACGAGCAGTACTTC,CASSQDIGYEQYF
TRBV10-1,-,-,TRBJ2-3,TGCGCCAGCAGTCTGCCAGGGTCAGATACGCAGTATTTT,CASSLPGSDTQYF
TRBV7-9,-,TRBD2,TRBJ2-2,TGTGCCAGCAGCTTGCCCCTGAGACTAGCGGGATACACCGGGGAGCTGTTTTTT,CASSLPLRLAGYTGELFF
TRBV7-9,once,-,TRBJ1-5,TGTGCCAGCAGCTTATCTGGACAGCCGAATCAGCCCCAGCATTTT,CASSLSGQPNQPQHF
TRBV5-1,-,TRBD1,TRBJ1-1,TGCGCCAGCAGCCGTGGGACAGGGTTTACTGAAGCTTTCTTT,CASSRGTGFTEAFF
TRBV11-2,-,-,TRBJ2-7,TGTGCCAGCAGCAGGGACGGAGGGGCCTACGAGCAGTACTTC,CASSRDGGAYEQYF
TRBV24-1,-,-,TRBJ2-1,TGTGCCACCAGTGATCCCGGGACCTACAATGAGCAGTTCTTC,CATSDPGTYNEQFF
TRBV4-1,-,TRBD2,TRBJ2-3,TGCGCCAGCAGCCGAGGAGAGGTGGGACTAATCACAGATACGCAGTATTTT,CASSRGEVGLITDTQYF
TRBV7-2,-,TRBD2,TRBJ2-7,TGTGCCAGCAGCACTAGCGGGAAGGGAATCTACGAGCAGTACTTC,CASSTSGKGIYEQYF
TRBV28,-,TRBD2,TRBJ2-3,TGTGCCAGCAGTTTTTCGGCGGGAGGGAGCACAGATACGCAGTATTTT,CASSFSAGGSTDTQYF
TRBV7-2,-,TRBD2,TRBJ2-1,TGTGCCAGCAGCTTAGCTTCGGCTAGCGGGAGGCCGGGGCATGAGCAGTTCTTC,CASSLASASGRPGHEQFF
TRBV3-1/TRBV3-2,few,-,TRBJ1-1,TGTGCCAGCAGCCGAACTATGAACACTGAAGCTTTCTTT,CASSRTMNTEAFF
TRBV7-3,-,-,TRBJ2-2,TGTGCCAGCAGCCCTCCTGGGGAGACGAACACCGGGGAGCTGTTTTTT,CASSPPGETNTGELFF
TRBV28,-,TRBD1,TRBJ2-5,TGTGCCAGCAGTTCAACAGGGGGCGGAGAGACCCAGTACTTC,CASSSTGGGETQYF
TRBV9,-,TRBD2,TRBJ2-1,TGTGCCAGCAGCGTAGGACTAGCGGGAGGGGCTAGCTCCTACAATGAGCAGTTCTTC,CASSVGLAGGASSYNEQFF
TRBV18,-,TRBD1,TRBJ1-5,TGTGCCAGCTCACCGACAGGGGCGGTTCAGCCCCAGCATTTT,CASSPTGAVQPQHF
TRBV18,-,-,TRBJ1-2,TGTGCCAGCTCGACCGTGGGGGGAGGCTACACCTTC,CASSTVGGGYTF
TRBV18,-,TRBD1,TRBJ2-7,TGTGCCAGCTCATCCGGGACAGGGGTCCACGAGCAGTACTTC,CASSSGTGVHEQYF
TRBV3-1/TRBV3-2,-,-,TRBJ2-1,TGTGCCAGCAGCCAAGCCCCAACTAGCTACAATGAGCAGTTCTTC,CASSQAPTSYNEQFF
TRBV5-1,-,TRBD2,TRBJ2-1,TGCGCCAGCAGCTTGGTTCGGGAGGGTATGCAGTTCTTC,CASSLVREGMQFF